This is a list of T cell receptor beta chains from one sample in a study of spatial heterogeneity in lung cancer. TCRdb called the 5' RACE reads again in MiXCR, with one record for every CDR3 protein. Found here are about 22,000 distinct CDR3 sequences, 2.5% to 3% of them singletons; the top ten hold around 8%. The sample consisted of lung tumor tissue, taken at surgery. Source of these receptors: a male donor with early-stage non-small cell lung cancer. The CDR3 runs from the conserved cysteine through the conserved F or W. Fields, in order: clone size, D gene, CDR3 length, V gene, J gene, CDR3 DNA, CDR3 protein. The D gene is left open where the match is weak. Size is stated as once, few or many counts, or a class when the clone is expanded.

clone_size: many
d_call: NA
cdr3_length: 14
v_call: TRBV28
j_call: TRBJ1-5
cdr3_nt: TGTGCCAGCAGTTTTTCAGGGAGCAATCAGCCCCAGCATTTT
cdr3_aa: CASSFSGSNQPQHF

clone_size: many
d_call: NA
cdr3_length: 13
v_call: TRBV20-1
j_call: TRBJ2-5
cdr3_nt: TGCAGTGCTAGCGGGAGTGACCAAGAGACCCAGTACTTC
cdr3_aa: CSASGSDQETQYF

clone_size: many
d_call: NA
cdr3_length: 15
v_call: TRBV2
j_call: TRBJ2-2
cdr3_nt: TGTGCCAGCGCGGGACTCCTCACGAACACCGGGGAGCTGTTTTTT
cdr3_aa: CASAGLLTNTGELFF

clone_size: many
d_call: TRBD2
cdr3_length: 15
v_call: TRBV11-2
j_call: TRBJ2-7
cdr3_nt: TGTGCCAGCAGCGAGTATAGCGGGAGTATGTACGAGCAGTACTTC
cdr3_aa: CASSEYSGSMYEQYF

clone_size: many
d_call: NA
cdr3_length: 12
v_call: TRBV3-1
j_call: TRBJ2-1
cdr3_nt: TGTGCCAGCAAGGGCACCTACAATGAGCAGTTCTTC
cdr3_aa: CASKGTYNEQFF

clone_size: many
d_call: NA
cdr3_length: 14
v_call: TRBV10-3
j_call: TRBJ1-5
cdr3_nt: TGTGCCATCAGTGACGGGGGGGCAGGCCAGCCCCAGCATTTT
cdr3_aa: CAISDGGAGQPQHF

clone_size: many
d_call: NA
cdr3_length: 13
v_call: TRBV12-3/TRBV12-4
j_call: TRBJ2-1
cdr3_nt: TGTGCCAGCAAGGAAGTGAGAGTAAGTGAGCAGTTCTTC
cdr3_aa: CASKEVRVSEQFF

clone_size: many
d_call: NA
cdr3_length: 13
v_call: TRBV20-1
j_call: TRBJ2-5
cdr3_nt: TGCAGTGCTCGAGGGGCGTTTGAAGAGACCCAGTACTTC
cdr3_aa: CSARGAFEETQYF

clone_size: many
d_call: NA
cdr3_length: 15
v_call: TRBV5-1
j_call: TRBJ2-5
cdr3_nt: TGCGCCAGCAGCTCCATGGGACAACAGCAAGAGACCCAGTACTTC
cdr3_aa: CASSSMGQQQETQYF

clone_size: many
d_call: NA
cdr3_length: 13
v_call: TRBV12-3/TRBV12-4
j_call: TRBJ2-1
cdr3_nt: TGTGCCAGCACCTTAGAGGAGCAGGGTAGGCAGTTCTTC
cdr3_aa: CASTLEEQGRQFF